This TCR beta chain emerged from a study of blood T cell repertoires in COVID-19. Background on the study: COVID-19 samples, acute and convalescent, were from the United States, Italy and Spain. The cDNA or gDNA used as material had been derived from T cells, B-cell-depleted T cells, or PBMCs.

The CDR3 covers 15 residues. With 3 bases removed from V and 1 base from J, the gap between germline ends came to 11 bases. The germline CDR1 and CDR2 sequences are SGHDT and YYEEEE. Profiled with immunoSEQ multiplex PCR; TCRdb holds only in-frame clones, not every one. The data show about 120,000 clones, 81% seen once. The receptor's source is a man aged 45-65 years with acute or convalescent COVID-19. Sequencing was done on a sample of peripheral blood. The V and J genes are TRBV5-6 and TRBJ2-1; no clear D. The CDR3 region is CASSSTRISYNEQFF. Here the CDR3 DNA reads TGTGCCAGCAGCTCGACGAGGATTTCCTACAATGAGCAGTTCTTC.